At least ten counts were recorded for the clone carrying this T cell receptor beta chain. Its matching antigen is unknown. The CDR3 spans 15 residues. Trimming cost V 0 bases and J 5 bases; bases outside gene matches: 5. The germline gives CDR1 SGHRS, CDR2 YFSETQ. These data come from a study of CD8+CD57+ T cells in acquired aplastic anemia. Study conclusions and caveats: Roughly 30 CD8+ CDR3 sequences occurred in both the patients and the controls.

Patients sequenced had flow cytometry evidence of CD8+CD57+ cell expansion. Genomic DNA was employed as the template in profiling TCR beta VDJ and CDR3. One entry per CDR3 protein, called by TCRdb with MiXCR from the reads. The profile shows roughly 160,000 distinct CDR3 sequences, around 50% of them singletons. Sequencing input: sorted CD4+, CD8+, or CD8+CD57+ T cells (not recorded which) from PBMCs. The genes are TRBV5-1 and TRBJ2-5; 9 nucleotides agree with TRBD2. The receptor was isolated from a human donor with aplastic anemia. This chain's CDR3 is CASSLAAGGLETQYF. In DNA form, the CDR3 reads TGCGCCAGCAGCTTGGCTGCGGGAGGGCTGGAGACCCAGTACTTC. Full variable domain (missing parts from reference TRBV5-1 and TRBJ2-5): KAGVTQTPRYLIKTRGQQVTLSCSPISGHRSVSWYQQTPGQGLQFLFEYFSETQRNKGNFPGRFSGRQFSNSRSEMNVSTLELGDSALYLCASSLAAGGLETQYFGPGTRLLVL.